Described below is a single TCR beta chain sequence and its context. Its binding antigen is unknown. Base qualities are not provided; no much larger clone lies one nucleotide away. The data derive from a study of blood T cell repertoires in COVID-19 (TCRdb year 2020). About the full investigation: Collaborator samples came from the United States, Italy and Spain and covered acute and convalescent phases of COVID-19. The prospective study material was composed of cDNA or gDNA derived from T cells, B-cell-depleted T cells, or PBMCs. The dataset comprised deeply sampled blood TCRbeta repertoires from subjects exposed to, actively infected with, or recovered from COVID-19. The repertoires were released in a freely available public database intended as a resource for research on the immune response to SARS-CoV-2. The samples were drawn from two sources: the first 160 participants of the ongoing ImmuneRACE study, and approximately 1,300 subjects contributed by 6 global collaborators. Nearly every sample came with metadata listing a de-identified subject ID, COVID-19 status, age in years and sex. Where available, HLA class I and class II types were obtained from metadata supplied by the sample provider rather than from assay-based typing. Here is what the overall study found, with its caveats: The quantity of clinical and demographic metadata differed by source and by participant and was supplied without curation.

One collaborating source in Seattle enrolled patients while the patients were actively infected and followed the patients over time throughout the course of disease. Whole blood was collected in K2EDTA tubes by collaborating institutions according to the institutions' own protocols. For TCRbeta analysis, collaborators shipped samples in one of three forms: frozen whole blood, isolated PBMCs, or DNA extracted from either of those sample types. The immunoSEQ Assay, a bias-controlled multiplex PCR, was used to amplify TCRbeta CDR3 regions from genomic DNA. In the original analysis: The number of nucleated cells in each sample was estimated by amplification of reference gene primers within the assay. Sequence reads were collapsed and filtered to measure the absolute abundance of every unique TCRbeta CDR3 rearrangement. For each sample, productive Simpson clonality was calculated as the square root of Simpson's diversity index over productive rearrangements. The table comes from immuneACCESS by way of TCRdb, which keeps in-frame sequences with V and J called. Part of the clones is missing from these tables; in studies checked, under half for an unresolved V gene and the rest for unknown reasons. V and J calls and clone size come straight from that table; D and trimming were deduced from the DNA. The sample table contains under 250,000 clones; only one count was recorded for 85% of them. The top ten clones comprise more than 2% of the sample.

The junction carries 16 bases between V and J, which are trimmed by 2 bases and 10 bases respectively. The germline V gene sets CDR1 to MNHEY and CDR2 to SVGEGT. Inclusive of the bounding cysteine and phenylalanine, the CDR3 is 14 residues long. CDR3 DNA is the only sequence kept; it has 42 bases, read in frame from the first base. The chain uses TRBV6-2 or TRBV6-3 and TRBJ2-3; the D gene is perhaps TRBD2, on 6 matching bases. The clonotype was recovered from a woman between 70 and 85 years old with COVID-19, enrolled during active disease. Sequencing was performed on peripheral blood. The encoded CDR3 is CASSYLAPREAQYF. The nucleotide sequence reads TGTGCCAGCAGTTACCTAGCGCCCCGGGAAGCGCAGTATTTT.